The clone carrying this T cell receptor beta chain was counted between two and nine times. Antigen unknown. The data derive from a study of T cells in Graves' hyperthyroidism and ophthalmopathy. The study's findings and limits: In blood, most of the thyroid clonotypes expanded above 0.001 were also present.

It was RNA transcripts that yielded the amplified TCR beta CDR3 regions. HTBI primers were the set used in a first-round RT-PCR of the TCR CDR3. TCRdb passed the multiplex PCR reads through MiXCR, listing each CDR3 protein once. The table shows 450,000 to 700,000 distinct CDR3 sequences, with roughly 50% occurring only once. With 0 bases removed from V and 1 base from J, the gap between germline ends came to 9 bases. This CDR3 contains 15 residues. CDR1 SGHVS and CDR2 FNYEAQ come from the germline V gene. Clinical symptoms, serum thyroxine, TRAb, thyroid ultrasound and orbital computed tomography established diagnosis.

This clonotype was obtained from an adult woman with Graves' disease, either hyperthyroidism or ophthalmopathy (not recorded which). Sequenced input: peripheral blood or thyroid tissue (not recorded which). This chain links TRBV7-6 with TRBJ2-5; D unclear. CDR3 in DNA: TGTGCCAGCAGCTTAGCGTACTCACCCCAAGAGACCCAGTACTTC. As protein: CASSLAYSPQETQYF.